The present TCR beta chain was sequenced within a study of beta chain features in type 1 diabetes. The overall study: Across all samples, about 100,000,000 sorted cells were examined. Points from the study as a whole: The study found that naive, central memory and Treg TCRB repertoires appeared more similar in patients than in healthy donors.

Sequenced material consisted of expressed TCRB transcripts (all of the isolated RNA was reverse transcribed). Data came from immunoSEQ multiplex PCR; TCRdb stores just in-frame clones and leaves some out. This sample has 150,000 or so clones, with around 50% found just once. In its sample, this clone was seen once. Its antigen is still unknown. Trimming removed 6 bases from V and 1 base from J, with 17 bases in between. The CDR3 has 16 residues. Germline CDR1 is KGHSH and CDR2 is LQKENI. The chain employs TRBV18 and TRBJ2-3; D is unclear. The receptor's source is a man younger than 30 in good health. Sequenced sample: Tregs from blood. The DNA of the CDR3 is TGTGCCAGCTCTTCTCGTGGCGGTGGCGGCACAGATACGCAGTATTTT. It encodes CASSSRGGGGTDTQYF.